This is a list of T cell receptor beta chains from one sample in a study of molecular identifiers for immune sequencing clone quantification. TCRdb passed the PCR reads through MiXCR, listing each CDR3 protein once. The sample has about 640,000 distinct CDR3 sequences, 15% to 20% seen once. The sample was naive CD8+ T cells from blood, with Jurkat cell RNA spiked in. The receptors derive from a human donor in good health. Some libraries in this study had Jurkat cell RNA spiked in. Both conserved end residues are part of each CDR3. Fields, in order: clone size, V gene, D gene, J gene, CDR3 protein. The D gene is left open where the match is weak. Clone size is not always given. Where it is, it says once, few, many or a class for expanded clones.

few	TRBV15	TRBD1	TRBJ2-3	CATSRTGTGVTDTQYF
few	TRBV27	-	TRBJ1-1	CASSPMGTLGLNTEAFF
few	TRBV12-3/TRBV12-4	-	TRBJ2-5	CASSLGSETQYF
few	TRBV11-2	TRBD1	TRBJ2-3	CASSFRTGHPSTDTQYF
-	TRBV20-1	-	TRBJ2-2	CSARGLEGYTGELLF
many	TRBV6-5	-	TRBJ1-1	CASRGTDEAFF
few	TRBV27	-	TRBJ2-1	CASSLSTGSYNERFF
few	TRBV28	-	TRBJ2-3	CASRRLGADTQYF
many	TRBV28	-	TRBJ2-7	CASSTRAGPSYEQYF
many	TRBV11-3	TRBD2	TRBJ2-3	CASSLTSGSGSDTQYF
many	TRBV7-3	-	TRBJ2-3	CASSSGTYADTQYF
many	TRBV4-3	-	TRBJ2-2	CASSQDSGGGELFF
few	TRBV3-1	TRBD1	TRBJ2-6	CASSQIRDSPSGANVLTF
few	TRBV7-2	-	TRBJ2-7	CASSAEGMHEQYF
-	TRBV19	-	TRBJ1-5	CASTPGPREMYSNQPQHF
many	TRBV6-5	TRBD1	TRBJ2-5	CASSYFDTGGETQYF
-	TRBV27	TRBD2	TRBJ2-7	CASSPRTSGSAYEQYF
-	TRBV6-2/TRBV6-3	TRBD1	TRBJ2-5	CASSLTGTGVWETQYF
many	TRBV4-3	TRBD2	TRBJ2-7	CASSQDGPASGTTYEQYF
-	TRBV3-1	TRBD2	TRBJ2-3	CASSQVPASGFTDTQYF
few	TRBV30	TRBD1	TRBJ1-4	CAWKREETGWYGEKLFF
many	TRBV12-3/TRBV12-4	TRBD2	TRBJ2-3	CASRTGLAGADTQYF
many	TRBV20-1	TRBD1	TRBJ2-7	CSASEGQGTYEQYF
many	TRBV21-1	-	TRBJ2-3	CASGLPGQGDYTQYF
many	TRBV19	TRBD2	TRBJ2-3	CASRRTSGGAADTQYF
-	TRBV20-1	TRBD2	TRBJ2-5	CSARALAGVYQETQYF
many	TRBV9	TRBD2	TRBJ2-2	CASSAGTSGRTGELFF
many	TRBV28	TRBD1	TRBJ2-5	CASRTDRGEDQETQYF
few	TRBV7-9	-	TRBJ2-3	CASSLGEVRWTDTQYF
many	TRBV28	-	TRBJ2-4	CASSHGLAKNIQYF
many	TRBV4-1	-	TRBJ2-7	CASSQATGHYEQYF
few	TRBV28	TRBD1	TRBJ1-3	CASSSDRGRNTIYF
many	TRBV27	-	TRBJ2-1	CASSFLGEQFF
few	TRBV2	-	TRBJ1-2	CAGVEGNYGYTF
few	TRBV10-1	TRBD2	TRBJ2-1	CASSDGPGTSVPSSYNEQFF